This T cell receptor (beta chain) was captured by sequencing in a study of blood T cell repertoires in COVID-19. Overall study context: The analysed material was cDNA or gDNA that came from T cells, B-cell-depleted T cells, or PBMCs.

Per germline, CDR1 KGHDR and CDR2 SFDVKD. CDR3 length equals 13 residues. Trimming stripped 0 bases from V and 11 bases from J, with 11 bases between. This table comes from immunoSEQ multiplex PCR, and its TCRdb copy is limited to in-frame clones, with some not included. The table records under 250,000 clones, approximately 86% of them present only once. The chain recombines TRBV24-1 with TRBJ2-3; D is ambiguous. Sequenced sample: peripheral blood. This TCR derives from a human donor in a cohort sampled during active COVID-19. CDR3 region: CATSDLQSLGQYF. CDR3 coding DNA: TGTGCCACCAGTGATTTGCAGTCCCTTGGGCAGTATTTT.